The next 29 T cell receptor beta chains were all read from a single sample in a study of control samples from healthy donors and cancer patients. TCRdb keeps only in-frame clones here, not all; method: immunoSEQ multiplex PCR. There are about 250,000 clones in the sample; roughly 82% occur only once, and 13% lies in the top ten. Sequenced input: PBMCs. The receptors here all came from a woman aged 60 to 75 with lung cancer.

This chain connects TRBV19 to TRBJ2-2, with a possible D match to TRBD1 (7 bases). With 1 base removed from V and 8 bases from J, the gap between germline ends came to 17 bases. This CDR3 spans 16 amino acids. Per germline, CDR1 LNHDA and CDR2 SQIVND (reference sequence). The CDR3 coding sequence is TGTGCCAGTAGTATAGGAGGAGGGGGCGAGACTGGGGAGCTGTTTTTT. This encodes CASSIGGGGETGELFF.

V and J are TRBV19 and TRBJ1-1; unclear D gene. CDR3 size: 12 residues. Trimming pared 3 bases from V and 1 base from J, leaving 3 bases between. Germline-derived CDR1 and CDR2 are LNHDA and SQIVND (reference sequence). This chain's CDR3 is CASSIWNTEAFF. DNA for the CDR3: TGTGCCAGTAGTATTTGGAACACTGAAGCTTTCTTT.

This clone occurred a few times. The chain links TRBV18 to TRBJ2-3; D is unresolved. Germline V gene data show CDR1 as KGHSH and CDR2 as LQKENI. The CDR3 runs to 15 residues. V was clipped by 6 bases and J by 2 bases, with 15 bases between them. The CDR3 spells CASSRVRGPTDTQYF. The CDR3 DNA sequence: TGTGCCAGCTCCCGCGTTAGAGGCCCCACAGATACGCAGTATTTT.

The chain recombines TRBV5-4 with TRBJ1-3; the D is unclear. Germline V gives CDR1 SGHNT, CDR2 YYREEE (reference sequence). The CDR3 extends over 17 amino acids. V lost 1 base and J 0 bases, leaving 14 bases between the germline ends. The CDR3 DNA reads TGTGCCAGCAGCTTGAAGGAGGGCCGATACTCTGGAAACACCATATATTTT. Translated, it gives CASSLKEGRYSGNTIYF.

The table lists this clone with a few counts. V is TRBV19 and J is TRBJ2-2, with 7 bases matching TRBD2. The CDR3 runs 13 residues. CDR1 and CDR2 from the germline V gene are LNHDA and SQIVND (reference sequence). J lost 6 bases, V lost 11 bases, and 9 bases had no gene match. The CDR3 here is CAGSPGRPGELFF. The DNA of the CDR3 is TGTGCCGGGAGTCCCGGGAGGCCCGGGGAGCTGTTTTTT.

The J gene is TRBJ2-5, the V gene TRBV7-3, with 10 bases matching TRBD1. With 4 bases clipped from V and 5 bases from J, the junction kept 4 bases outside the gene matches. CDR3 length: 14 residues. CDR1 is SGHTA, CDR2 FQGTGA, per germline. Here the CDR3 reads CASSSSGQGETQYF. Written as DNA, the CDR3 is TGTGCCAGCAGCTCATCGGGACAGGGGGAGACCCAGTACTTC.

This clone was seen a handful of times. The rearrangement uses TRBV4-1 and TRBJ1-1; D gene unclear. This CDR3 is built from 12 residues. The germline CDR1 and CDR2 sequences are MGHRA and YSYEKL. The V gene lost 4 bases and the J gene lost 1 base, with 4 bases spanning the gap. The DNA of the CDR3 is TGCGCCAGCAGCCCGCCGAACACTGAAGCTTTCTTT. It codes for CASSPPNTEAFF.

The chain recombines TRBV6-5 with TRBJ1-1; D is perhaps TRBD1 (5 bases). V lost 7 bases, J lost 3 bases, and 12 bases lay in between. This CDR3 is built from 13 residues. CDR1 and CDR2 (germline): MNHEY, SVGAGI. DNA of the CDR3: TGTGCCAGCAACCGACAGTCCCACACTGAAGCTTTCTTT. Amino acids: CASNRQSHTEAFF.

This sequence joins TRBV19 and TRBJ1-4; D is perhaps TRBD1 (5 bases). Germline CDR1 reads LNHDA; CDR2 reads SQIVND (reference sequence). This CDR3 has 15 amino acids. The germline V and J ends were trimmed by 3 bases and 3 bases, with 11 bases remaining between them. CDR3 bases: TGTGCCAGTAGTATGAAGGGGATACCTAATGAAAAACTGTTTTTT. It is translated as CASSMKGIPNEKLFF.

This chain uses TRBV18 with TRBJ1-1; D gene unclear. This CDR3 has 14 residues. The germline V gene encodes CDR1 KGHSH and CDR2 LQKENI. V was cut by 1 base and J by 4 bases, with 10 bases left in between. CDR3 in amino acids: CASSPQGSGTEAFF. The CDR3 region has the DNA TGTGCCAGCTCACCACAGGGTTCGGGCACTGAAGCTTTCTTT. Full variable domain (missing parts from reference TRBV18 and TRBJ1-1): NAGVMQNPRHLVRRRGQEARLRCSPMKGHSHVYWYRQLPEEGLKFMVYLQKENIIDESGMPKERFSAEFPKEGPSILRIQQVVRGDSAAYFCASSPQGSGTEAFFGQGTRLTVV.

The rearrangement uses TRBV5-1 and TRBJ1-3; D is unclear. V was trimmed by 1 base and J by 0 bases, leaving 14 bases between them. CDR3 length: 17 amino acids. CDR1 SGHRS and CDR2 YFSETQ come from the germline V gene. CDR3 nucleotide sequence: TGCGCCAGCAGCTTGAGCGGATTTGTCCTCTCTGGAAACACCATATATTTT. As protein: CASSLSGFVLSGNTIYF.

This chain joins TRBV11-2 and TRBJ2-2; TRBD1 matches 8 bases. After removal of 2 bases from V and 2 bases from J, the junction contained 4 bases not matched to a gene. Looked up from germline, CDR1 is SGHAT and CDR2 is FQNNGV. CDR3 size: 16 residues. CDR3 residues: CASSLFGQGNTGELFF. CDR3 DNA sequence: TGTGCCAGCAGCTTATTTGGACAGGGAAACACCGGGGAGCTGTTTTTT.

The CDR3 bases are TGTGCCAGCAGCTTACAGGGGAGGGGTAATGAGCAGTTCTTC. Its protein is CASSLQGRGNEQFF. The chain carries TRBV3-1 (or the pseudogene TRBV3-2) and TRBJ2-1; either TRBD1 or TRBD2 may supply D (7 bases each). Germline CDR1 LGHDT, CDR2 YNNKEL (reference sequence). CDR3 length: 14 residues. V shed 5 bases and J shed 7 bases, with 15 bases lying between them.

The J gene is TRBJ2-3, the V gene TRBV3-1 (or the pseudogene TRBV3-2), with D possibly called TRBD1 or TRBD2 (5 bases each). Trimming shortened V by 8 bases and J by 0 bases, and 9 bases separated the two germline ends. The germline V gene encodes CDR1 LGHDT and CDR2 YNNKEL (reference sequence). The CDR3 has 13 residues. CDR3 sequence reads: CASGTVSTDTQYF. The DNA of the CDR3 is TGTGCCAGCGGGACGGTTAGCACAGATACGCAGTATTTT.

The gene calls are TRBV3-1 (or the pseudogene TRBV3-2) and TRBJ1-2; 7 positions agree with TRBD1. The J segment lost 4 bases and the V segment lost 5 bases, leaving 4 bases of the junction unmatched. The germline V gene has CDR1 LGHDT and CDR2 YNNKEL (reference sequence). The CDR3 length is 13 residues. CDR3 region: CASSDRAAYGYTF. In nucleotides, the CDR3 is TGTGCCAGCAGCGACAGGGCCGCCTATGGCTACACCTTC.

This chain joins TRBV28 and TRBJ1-2; TRBD1 might be the D (5 bases). Trimming removed 5 bases at V and 0 bases at J, with 13 bases between. The CDR3 is 15 amino acids. Looked up from germline, CDR1 is MDHEN and CDR2 is SYDVKM. Here the CDR3 reads CASSPPGGANYGYTF. CDR3 DNA: TGTGCCAGCAGTCCCCCGGGAGGGGCTAACTATGGCTACACCTTC.

The chain combines TRBV6-1 with TRBJ2-7, with a possible D match to TRBD1 (6 bases). V gave up 3 bases and J gave up 1 base, with 10 bases separating them. The CDR3 loop spans 14 amino acids. Per the germline V gene, CDR1 is MNHNS and CDR2 is SASEGT. The CDR3 DNA reads as TGTGCCAGCAGTGACAGGGGTAGATCCTACGAGCAGTACTTC. Protein product: CASSDRGRSYEQYF.

This chain connects TRBV11-2 to TRBJ2-5; 8 bases fit TRBD2. Per the germline V gene, CDR1 is SGHAT and CDR2 is FQNNGV. The trim removed 1 base at V and 5 bases at J, leaving 9 bases unmatched. This CDR3 comprises 16 residues. The CDR3 bases are TGTGCCAGCAGCTTAGTACCAAGCGGGGGCTGGGAGACCCAGTACTTC. Protein: CASSLVPSGGWETQYF.

This clone was recorded at least ten times. CDR3 region: CASSLAQTNTGELFF. The CDR3 bases are TGTGCCAGCAGCTTAGCCCAGACGAACACCGGGGAGCTGTTTTTT. The J gene is TRBJ2-2, the V gene TRBV7-2; D ambiguous. Between the trimmed V and J ends, which lost 0 bases and 0 bases, there was a span of 5 bases. This CDR3 comprises 15 residues. The germline CDR1 and CDR2 sequences are SGHTA and FQGNSA.

The chain links TRBV12-3 or TRBV12-4 to TRBJ2-1; no firm D call. CDR3 size: 13 residues. V was cut by 3 bases and J by 5 bases, with 8 bases left in between. The CDR3 bases are TGTGCCAGCAGTTTCTGGTCGAACAATGAGCAGTTCTTC. Translated: CASSFWSNNEQFF.

The chain couples TRBV5-1 to TRBJ1-1, with a possible D match to TRBD1 (5 bases). Trimming took 0 bases from V and 7 from J, leaving 13 bases between them. The CDR3 is 14 residues long. Germline V gene sequence: CDR1 SGHRS, CDR2 YFSETQ. CDR3 amino acids: CASSLAGSSFEAFF. The CDR3, as DNA: TGCGCCAGCAGCTTGGCAGGGTCGAGCTTTGAAGCTTTCTTT.

The chain uses TRBV9 and TRBJ1-4; TRBD1 agrees at 8 bases. The CDR3 sequence is 16 residues long. The germline V gene has CDR1 SGDLS and CDR2 YYNGEE. V shed 3 bases and J 3 bases; nucleotides not matched to a gene: 7. CDR3 protein: CASSALPGQANEKLFF. CDR3 bases: TGTGCCAGCAGCGCTTTACCGGGACAGGCTAATGAAAAACTGTTTTTT. The complete variable domain, with remaining parts taken from reference TRBV9 and TRBJ1-4, reads DSGVTQTPKHLITATGQRVTLRCSPRSGDLSVYWYQQSLDQGLQFLIQYYNGEERAKGNILERFSAQQFPDLHSELNLSSLELGDSALYFCASSALPGQANEKLFFGSGTQLSVL.

The chain recombines TRBV6-5 with TRBJ1-2; D perhaps matches TRBD1 (5 bases). Trimming shortened V by 6 bases and J by 7 bases, and 12 bases separated the two germline ends. The germline V gene encodes CDR1 MNHEY and CDR2 SVGAGI. This CDR3 has 12 residues. The CDR3 spells CASRQDSIGYTF. CDR3 DNA: TGTGCCAGCAGACAAGACAGTATTGGCTACACCTTC.

The chain uses TRBV28 and TRBJ2-1; D possibly corresponds to TRBD2 (6 bases). The V end lost 5 bases, the J end lost 2 bases, and 10 bases lay between the germline ends. The CDR3 runs to 14 residues. The germline gives CDR1 MDHEN, CDR2 SYDVKM. CDR3 sequence (DNA): TGTGCCAGCAGTCCTCCGGGGGCCTACAATGAGCAGTTCTTC. Residues: CASSPPGAYNEQFF.

This clone was counted a single time. The V call is TRBV6-5, the J call TRBJ2-2; 9 bases are a match to TRBD1. V was clipped by 9 bases and J by 4 bases; unmatched bases: 9. The CDR3 runs to 15 residues. The germline V gene has CDR1 MNHEY and CDR2 SVGAGI. The CDR3 is CASRLGTGITGELFF. CDR3 bases: TGTGCCAGTCGTTTGGGGACAGGGATCACCGGGGAGCTGTTTTTT.

The rearrangement links TRBV6-5 to TRBJ2-7; D ambiguous. The germline V gene encodes CDR1 MNHEY and CDR2 SVGAGI. Trimming shortened V by 6 bases and J by 2 bases, and 14 bases separated the two germline ends. The CDR3 runs 14 residues. This CDR3 reads CASRPPGRAYEQYF. The CDR3 DNA follows: TGTGCCAGCAGACCCCCCGGACGGGCCTACGAGCAGTACTTC.

The chain is built from TRBV6-5 and TRBJ1-6; the D gene is possibly TRBD1 (6 bases). CDR3 length equals 15 residues. Germline CDR1 is MNHEY and CDR2 is SVGAGI. V lost 10 bases, J lost 10 bases, and 23 bases lay in between. CDR3 protein: CATKGDMGLWSPLHF. The CDR3 region has the DNA TGTGCCACTAAGGGGGACATGGGGCTTTGGTCACCCCTCCACTTT.

The chain combines TRBV18 with TRBJ1-4, with 12 bases that match TRBD1. The germline gives CDR1 KGHSH, CDR2 LQKENI. The CDR3 covers 14 residues. The V gene end was trimmed by 2 bases and the J gene end by 8 bases; junction bases not matched to a gene: 0. CDR3 in amino acids: CASSPGTGGEKLFF. The CDR3 region has the DNA TGTGCCAGCTCACCAGGGACAGGGGGCGAAAAACTGTTTTTT.

The V call is TRBV15, the J call TRBJ2-6; no definite D call. Germline V lookup: CDR1 LNHNV, CDR2 YYDKDF (reference sequence). With 7 bases removed from V and 0 bases from J, the gap between germline ends came to 4 bases. The CDR3 covers 13 residues. CDR3 in DNA: TGTGCCACCAAACTCTCTGGGGCCAACGTCCTGACTTTC. It specifies CATKLSGANVLTF.